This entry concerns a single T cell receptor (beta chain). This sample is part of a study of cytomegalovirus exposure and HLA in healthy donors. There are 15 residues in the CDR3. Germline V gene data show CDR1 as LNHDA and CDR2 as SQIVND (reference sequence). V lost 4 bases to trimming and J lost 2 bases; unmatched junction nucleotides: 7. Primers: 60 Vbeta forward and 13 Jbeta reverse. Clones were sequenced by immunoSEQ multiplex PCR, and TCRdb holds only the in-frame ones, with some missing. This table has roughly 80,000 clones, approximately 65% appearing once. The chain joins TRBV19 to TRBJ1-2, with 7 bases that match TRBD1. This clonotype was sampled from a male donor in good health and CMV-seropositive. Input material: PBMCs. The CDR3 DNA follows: TGTGCCAGTAGTACCCCTCCGACAGGGAACTATGGCTACACCTTC. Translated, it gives CASSTPPTGNYGYTF.